Sequencing of this T cell receptor (beta chain) was carried out in a study of blood T cells in healthy people across ages. The CDR3 contains 14 residues. V was pared by 2 bases and J by 7 bases, with 4 bases of the junction left unmatched. The germline CDR1 and CDR2 sequences are MRHNA and SNTAGT. Using a J-beta primer mix together with a sample-barcoded 5' primer, a second PCR was run for roughly 6 to 12 cycles. TCRdb re-called the 5' RACE reads through MiXCR, storing one row per CDR3 protein. The data show about 1.6 million distinct CDR3 sequences, 30% to 35% seen once. The TCR was taken from a woman in her twenties or thirties in good health. The chain combines TRBV6-4 with TRBJ2-1; 8 bases line up with TRBD2. The material sequenced was blood. The CDR3 DNA is TGTGCCAGCAGTGACCTGGCGGGAGGTAATGAGCAGTTCTTC. The encoded protein is CASSDLAGGNEQFF.